These T cell receptor beta chains were read from a single sample in a study of beta chain features in type 1 diabetes. TCRdb keeps only in-frame clones here, not all; method: immunoSEQ multiplex PCR. The sample lists more than 300,000 clones, 9.5% to 10% occurring once. Sequenced: central memory CD4+ T cells from blood. All receptors derive from a man aged 30 to 45 with type 1 diabetes. The CDR3 runs from the conserved cysteine through the conserved F or W. The order of the fields is clone size, V gene, J gene, D gene, CDR3 DNA, CDR3 protein. The D gene is left open where the match is weak. Rows give clone size only sometimes, using once, few, many, or a class for an expanded clone.

abundance: -; v_gene: TRBV11-2; j_gene: TRBJ1-1; d_gene: -; CDR3nt: TGTGCCAGCAGCCCCAGGGATACTGAAGCTTTCTTT; CDR3aa: CASSPRDTEAFF
abundance: -; v_gene: TRBV7-6; j_gene: TRBJ2-5; d_gene: -; CDR3nt: TGTGCCAGCAGCTTAAACTTCCAAGAGACCCAGTACTTC; CDR3aa: CASSLNFQETQYF
abundance: -; v_gene: TRBV28; j_gene: TRBJ1-5; d_gene: -; CDR3nt: TGTGCCAGCAGTTTAGGGGGGGCAGCTAGCAATCAGCCCCAGCATTTT; CDR3aa: CASSLGGAASNQPQHF
abundance: many; v_gene: TRBV2; j_gene: TRBJ2-1; d_gene: -; CDR3nt: TGTGCCAGCGGTTCAGGCTACAATGAGCAGTTCTTC; CDR3aa: CASGSGYNEQFF
abundance: few; v_gene: TRBV6-5; j_gene: TRBJ2-2; d_gene: -; CDR3nt: TGTGCCAGCAGTTTTTATAGCGGAACGAACACCGGGGAGCTGTTTTTT; CDR3aa: CASSFYSGTNTGELFF
abundance: few; v_gene: TRBV2; j_gene: TRBJ2-2; d_gene: -; CDR3nt: TGTGCCAGCAGTGCACTAGGAGGGACCGGGGAGCTGTTTTTT; CDR3aa: CASSALGGTGELFF
abundance: few; v_gene: TRBV10-2; j_gene: TRBJ1-1; d_gene: TRBD1; CDR3nt: TGCGCCAGCAGTGAGTCAGGGAAAGGGACAGGCACTGAAGCTTTCTTT; CDR3aa: CASSESGKGTGTEAFF
abundance: few; v_gene: TRBV4-2; j_gene: TRBJ2-5; d_gene: TRBD1; CDR3nt: TGTGCCAGCACCCCAAGGGACAGGAATGGGAACTTC; CDR3aa: CASTPRDRNGNF
abundance: once; v_gene: TRBV6-1; j_gene: TRBJ1-1; d_gene: -; CDR3nt: TGTGCCAGCAGCCGGAGAGACACTGAAGCTTTCTTT; CDR3aa: CASSRRDTEAFF
abundance: few; v_gene: TRBV5-1; j_gene: TRBJ2-1; d_gene: -; CDR3nt: TGCGCCAGCAGCCCAGGGGTTCGGAATGAGCAGTTCTTC; CDR3aa: CASSPGVRNEQFF
abundance: few; v_gene: TRBV6-1; j_gene: TRBJ2-7; d_gene: -; CDR3nt: TGTGCCAGCAGTCCGGAGGGATCAACCTACGAGCAGTACTTC; CDR3aa: CASSPEGSTYEQYF
abundance: few; v_gene: TRBV6-5; j_gene: TRBJ2-1; d_gene: -; CDR3nt: TGTGCCAGCAGTACGGAGGGAATAAAATACAATGAGCAGTTCTTC; CDR3aa: CASSTEGIKYNEQFF
abundance: few; v_gene: TRBV18; j_gene: TRBJ1-2; d_gene: TRBD1; CDR3nt: TGTGCCAGCTCACCATTTGAGACAGGGGGGAATCGGGGCTATGGCTACACCTTC; CDR3aa: CASSPFETGGNRGYGYTF
abundance: many; v_gene: TRBV28; j_gene: TRBJ2-7; d_gene: TRBD1; CDR3nt: TGTGCCAGCAGATTCCGGGACAGGGGATGGGAGCAGTACTTC; CDR3aa: CASRFRDRGWEQYF
abundance: many; v_gene: TRBV28; j_gene: TRBJ2-1; d_gene: -; CDR3nt: TGTGCCAGCAGCCCTGGGAACAATGAGCAGTTCTTC; CDR3aa: CASSPGNNEQFF
abundance: few; v_gene: TRBV5-1; j_gene: TRBJ1-5; d_gene: -; CDR3nt: TGCGCCAGCAGCTTGGAAGGGGACGTCAATCAGCCCCAGCATTTT; CDR3aa: CASSLEGDVNQPQHF
abundance: few; v_gene: TRBV6-5; j_gene: TRBJ1-1; d_gene: -; CDR3nt: TGTGCCAGCAGCCGGACATTGAACACTGAAGCTTTCTTT; CDR3aa: CASSRTLNTEAFF
abundance: -; v_gene: TRBV9; j_gene: TRBJ2-1; d_gene: TRBD2; CDR3nt: TGTGCCAGCAGCCAAACTAGCGGGAGCTACAATGAGCAGTTCTTC; CDR3aa: CASSQTSGSYNEQFF
abundance: few; v_gene: TRBV10-3; j_gene: TRBJ1-2; d_gene: -; CDR3nt: TGTGCCATCAGTGAGTCATCCGGGGCCTACAACCGCTACACCTTC; CDR3aa: CAISESSGAYNRYTF
abundance: few; v_gene: TRBV6-6; j_gene: TRBJ1-1; d_gene: -; CDR3nt: TGTGCCAGTAGCCGGGGGCAGGTAAACACTGAAGCTTTCTTT; CDR3aa: CASSRGQVNTEAFF
abundance: -; v_gene: TRBV5-1; j_gene: TRBJ2-1; d_gene: -; CDR3nt: TGCGCCAGCAGCTCCGCGGGGAATGAGCAGTTCTTC; CDR3aa: CASSSAGNEQFF
abundance: many; v_gene: TRBV28; j_gene: TRBJ2-5; d_gene: -; CDR3nt: TGTGCCAGCAGAAGGGGAGAGACCCAGTACTTC; CDR3aa: CASRRGETQYF
abundance: -; v_gene: TRBV5-1; j_gene: TRBJ2-2; d_gene: -; CDR3nt: TGCGCCAGCAGCTTGGGTCTCGGGGAGCTGTTTTTT; CDR3aa: CASSLGLGELFF
abundance: -; v_gene: TRBV7-9; j_gene: TRBJ2-7; d_gene: TRBD1; CDR3nt: TGTGCCAGCAGCTTGGCGTTCGGTCACAGGGGCAGCTCCTACGAGCAGTACTTC; CDR3aa: CASSLAFGHRGSSYEQYF
abundance: -; v_gene: TRBV19; j_gene: TRBJ2-7; d_gene: -; CDR3nt: TGTGCCAGCTCTAGACAGACGAACTCCTACGAGCAGTACTTC; CDR3aa: CASSRQTNSYEQYF
abundance: few; v_gene: TRBV18; j_gene: TRBJ2-7; d_gene: TRBD2; CDR3nt: TGTGCCAGCTCACTTAGCGGGGGAAGCTCCTACGAGCAGTACTTC; CDR3aa: CASSLSGGSSYEQYF
abundance: -; v_gene: TRBV14; j_gene: TRBJ2-2; d_gene: -; CDR3nt: TGTGCCAGCAGCAAACTCTGGGGGGCGAACACCGGGGAGCTGTTTTTT; CDR3aa: CASSKLWGANTGELFF
abundance: few; v_gene: TRBV11-2; j_gene: TRBJ2-1; d_gene: TRBD1; CDR3nt: TGTGCCAGCAGCTTAGAGGGACAGGGCTACAATGAGCAGTTCTTC; CDR3aa: CASSLEGQGYNEQFF
abundance: many; v_gene: TRBV5-5; j_gene: TRBJ1-5; d_gene: TRBD1; CDR3nt: TGTGCCAGCAGCTTGGCCACGGGGACAGGGGGCTTCGGTCAGCCCCAGCATTTT; CDR3aa: CASSLATGTGGFGQPQHF
abundance: -; v_gene: TRBV12-5; j_gene: TRBJ2-2; d_gene: -; CDR3nt: TGTGCTAGTGGTTTGGTACCCGGGGGCTTTGGCACCGGGGAGCTGTTTTTT; CDR3aa: CASGLVPGGFGTGELFF
abundance: -; v_gene: TRBV5-4; j_gene: TRBJ2-5; d_gene: TRBD1; CDR3nt: TGTGCCAGCAGCTCCCGGGACAGGGTGTCCCAAGAGACCCAGTACTTC; CDR3aa: CASSSRDRVSQETQYF
abundance: few; v_gene: TRBV6-5; j_gene: TRBJ2-1; d_gene: TRBD2; CDR3nt: TGTGCCAGCAACTCGGGACTAGCGGGGCGTGAGCAGTTCTTC; CDR3aa: CASNSGLAGREQFF
abundance: -; v_gene: TRBV6-1; j_gene: TRBJ2-1; d_gene: TRBD2; CDR3nt: TGTGCCAGCAGTGATGGTGGGACTAGTCTCGATGAGCAGTTCTTC; CDR3aa: CASSDGGTSLDEQFF
abundance: -; v_gene: TRBV7-9; j_gene: TRBJ2-7; d_gene: -; CDR3nt: TGTGCCAGCAGAGGGGGATCCTACGAGCAGTACTTC; CDR3aa: CASRGGSYEQYF
abundance: -; v_gene: TRBV7-9; j_gene: TRBJ2-3; d_gene: -; CDR3nt: TGTGCCAGCAGCTTAGAGTCTCGCGGGACGGATACGCAGTATTTT; CDR3aa: CASSLESRGTDTQYF
abundance: -; v_gene: TRBV11-3; j_gene: TRBJ2-1; d_gene: -; CDR3nt: TGTGCCAGCAACGAGGGGGCTAGCGTCCACAATGAGCAGTTCTTC; CDR3aa: CASNEGASVHNEQFF
abundance: few; v_gene: TRBV19; j_gene: TRBJ2-5; d_gene: TRBD2; CDR3nt: TGTGCCAGTAGGGAGGGACTAGCGGGACGGCAAGAGACCCAGTACTTC; CDR3aa: CASREGLAGRQETQYF
abundance: -; v_gene: TRBV18; j_gene: TRBJ2-1; d_gene: -; CDR3nt: TGTGCCAGCTCACCATATTCAGGAGGGAATGAGCAGTTCTTC; CDR3aa: CASSPYSGGNEQFF
abundance: -; v_gene: TRBV19; j_gene: TRBJ1-1; d_gene: TRBD1; CDR3nt: TGTGCCAGTAGTTCAACAGGGGGACGCACTGAAGCTTTCTTT; CDR3aa: CASSSTGGRTEAFF
abundance: -; v_gene: TRBV10-3; j_gene: TRBJ2-7; d_gene: -; CDR3nt: TGTGCCATCAGTCCCGGGACTGTCTACGAGCAGTACTTC; CDR3aa: CAISPGTVYEQYF
abundance: -; v_gene: TRBV2; j_gene: TRBJ2-7; d_gene: TRBD1; CDR3nt: TGTGCCAGCAGTGCTGACAGGGTGGTCTACGAGCAGTACTTC; CDR3aa: CASSADRVVYEQYF
abundance: -; v_gene: TRBV6-5; j_gene: TRBJ2-7; d_gene: -; CDR3nt: TGTGCCAGCAGTCAGACAGGCGTAAGCTCCTACGAGCAGTACTTC; CDR3aa: CASSQTGVSSYEQYF
abundance: few; v_gene: TRBV9; j_gene: TRBJ2-1; d_gene: -; CDR3nt: TGTGCCAGCAGCGTTGCGGGCCTAGCCAATGAGCAGTTCTTC; CDR3aa: CASSVAGLANEQFF
abundance: -; v_gene: TRBV4-3; j_gene: TRBJ2-3; d_gene: -; CDR3nt: TGCGCCAGCAGCCAAGTAAGGGGCCCCTCGGCAGATACGCAGTATTTT; CDR3aa: CASSQVRGPSADTQYF
abundance: few; v_gene: TRBV11-1; j_gene: TRBJ2-7; d_gene: -; CDR3nt: TGTGCCAGCAGCTTAGGTCGGGCGGCCTACGAGCAGTACTTC; CDR3aa: CASSLGRAAYEQYF
abundance: many; v_gene: TRBV2; j_gene: TRBJ1-3; d_gene: -; CDR3nt: TGTGCCAGCAGTGAAATCCGGGACCGCGGCTCTGGAAACACCATATATTTT; CDR3aa: CASSEIRDRGSGNTIYF
abundance: -; v_gene: TRBV11-2; j_gene: TRBJ1-1; d_gene: TRBD1; CDR3nt: TGTGCCAGCAGCGTTCCGGGACAGGGCGCTGAAGCTTTCTTT; CDR3aa: CASSVPGQGAEAFF
abundance: many; v_gene: TRBV18; j_gene: TRBJ2-7; d_gene: -; CDR3nt: TGTGCCAGCTCGTTTCTGGGCCCCCCCTACGAGCAGTACTTC; CDR3aa: CASSFLGPPYEQYF
abundance: -; v_gene: TRBV5-1; j_gene: TRBJ2-2; d_gene: TRBD1; CDR3nt: TGCGCCAGCAGCTCGTCGACAGGGGCTCTCGCCGGGGAGCTGTTTTTT; CDR3aa: CASSSSTGALAGELFF
abundance: -; v_gene: TRBV6-5; j_gene: TRBJ1-2; d_gene: -; CDR3nt: TGTGCCAGCACCAAGGGGACATCTAACTATGGCTACACCTTC; CDR3aa: CASTKGTSNYGYTF
abundance: few; v_gene: TRBV5-6; j_gene: TRBJ1-2; d_gene: -; CDR3nt: TGTGCCAGCAGCCCTGGGCAGCGAGAAGGTATCTATGGCTACACCTTC; CDR3aa: CASSPGQREGIYGYTF
abundance: few; v_gene: TRBV10-1; j_gene: TRBJ1-2; d_gene: TRBD1; CDR3nt: TGCGCCAGCAGTGAGAGTACAGGGGCGGGCGGCTACACCTTC; CDR3aa: CASSESTGAGGYTF
abundance: few; v_gene: TRBV4-3; j_gene: TRBJ1-1; d_gene: -; CDR3nt: TGCGCCAGCAGCCCACCAGCGGGGGGCACTGAAGCTTTCTTT; CDR3aa: CASSPPAGGTEAFF
abundance: many; v_gene: TRBV7-2; j_gene: TRBJ1-1; d_gene: -; CDR3nt: TGTGCCAGCAGCTTACAACGCTCCGAAGCTTTCTTT; CDR3aa: CASSLQRSEAFF
abundance: -; v_gene: TRBV6-5; j_gene: TRBJ2-3; d_gene: TRBD1; CDR3nt: TGTGCCAGCAGTTACGGGGGGACAGGCGCAGATACGCAGTATTTT; CDR3aa: CASSYGGTGADTQYF